This record concerns one TCR beta chain sequence. The antigen remains unidentified. The data belong to a study of T cell responses to AZD1222 COVID-19 vaccine. Findings and limits, study-wide: The donors showed a predominance of white British ancestry and of females, with possible underestimation of clonal diversity.

Generated by immunoSEQ multiplex PCR, the TCRdb table keeps only in-frame clones and is missing some. The repertoire holds about 42,000 clones, with approximately 88% as singletons. Germline CDR1 reads SGDLS; CDR2 reads YYNGEE. The CDR3 spans 15 residues. V was shortened by 0 bases and J by 3 bases, with 12 bases between the two germline ends. The receptor's source is an adult who received the AZD1222 COVID-19 vaccine. V and J are TRBV9 and TRBJ1-2, with D maybe TRBD1 (6 bases). The specimen was peripheral blood, collected 28 days after the second AZD1222 dose. DNA for the CDR3: TGTGCCAGCAGCGTAGCTGGACAGCCATACTATGGCTACACCTTC. Protein product: CASSVAGQPYYGYTF.